Sequencing of this TCR beta chain was carried out in a study of T cell responses to AZD1222 COVID-19 vaccine. This clone was picked up a small number of times. Its cognate antigen is unknown. Regarding the study as a whole: Spike-wide coverage was observed for vaccine-associated CD4 TCRs, with dominant responses at 160-218 and 743-854.

Generated by immunoSEQ multiplex PCR, the TCRdb table keeps only in-frame clones and is missing some. The table lists around 100,000 clones, more than 85% of them singletons. The source is an adult in good health. The source material was peripheral blood, sampled on day 0 of AZD1222 vaccination.

The CDR3 loop reads CASSLQGSTDTQYF. The CDR3 nucleotides are TGTGCCAGCAGCTTACAGGGGAGCACAGATACGCAGTATTTT. The chain couples TRBV7-3 to TRBJ2-3; D perhaps matches TRBD1 (6 bases). The V gene lost 2 bases and the J gene lost 0 bases, with 6 bases spanning the gap. Germline CDR1 and CDR2: SGHTA and FQGTGA. This CDR3 spans 14 amino acids.